Shown below are 28 T cell receptor beta chains from a single sample sequenced in a study of blood T cell repertoires in COVID-19. The repertoire was sequenced with immunoSEQ multiplex PCR; TCRdb's copy has only in-frame clones and lacks some. This table holds 100,000 or so clones, approximately 92% found once. The sequencing input was peripheral blood. All receptors derive from an elderly woman with acute or convalescent COVID-19.

The chain couples TRBV25-1 to TRBJ2-7; 7 positions agree with TRBD1. The CDR3 has 14 amino acids. V was clipped by 5 bases and J by 0 bases; unmatched bases: 4. Germline assignment: CDR1 MGHDK and CDR2 SYGVNS. The CDR3 DNA follows: TGTGCCAGCAGTACCGGGACAGCCTCCTACGAGCAGTACTTC. This encodes CASSTGTASYEQYF.

The V call is TRBV4-1, the J call TRBJ2-3; 9 bases align to TRBD2. CDR1 is MGHRA, CDR2 YSYEKL, per germline. With V trimmed by 2 bases and J by 4 bases, 10 bases remained unmatched. The CDR3 extends over 17 amino acids. In nucleotides, the CDR3 is TGCGCCAGCAGCCAAATACCCGGCGGGGGGGCCGCAGATACGCAGTATTTT. Protein sequence: CASSQIPGGGAADTQYF.

V is TRBV30 and J is TRBJ1-2, with TRBD1 matching over 7 bases. The CDR3 covers 15 residues. CDR1 and CDR2 from the germline V gene are GTSNPN and SVGIG (reference sequence). Trimming took 3 bases from V and 4 from J; bases not matched to a gene: 11. The CDR3 protein is CAWRVNRGTAYGYTF. CDR3 in DNA: TGTGCCTGGAGGGTAAACCGCGGGACAGCCTATGGCTACACCTTC.

This chain links TRBV19 with TRBJ1-1; D may be TRBD1 (6 bases). V was pared by 7 bases and J by 6 bases, with 15 bases between. CDR1 LNHDA and CDR2 SQIVND come from the germline V gene (reference sequence). The CDR3 covers 13 residues. This chain's CDR3 is CASTYPGTPEAFF. The CDR3 DNA follows: TGTGCCAGTACCTACCCAGGGACACCTGAAGCTTTCTTT.

The V call is TRBV9, the J call TRBJ1-1; D unresolved. The CDR3 sequence is 18 residues long. V was cut by 0 bases and J by 4 bases, with 22 bases left in between. Per germline, CDR1 SGDLS and CDR2 YYNGEE. CDR3 nucleotide sequence: TGTGCCAGCAGCGTAGCCCCATCACGGACGAGTCGGGGCACTGAAGCTTTCTTT. It codes for CASSVAPSRTSRGTEAFF. The full variable domain, completed using reference TRBV9 and TRBJ1-1, is DSGVTQTPKHLITATGQRVTLRCSPRSGDLSVYWYQQSLDQGLQFLIQYYNGEERAKGNILERFSAQQFPDLHSELNLSSLELGDSALYFCASSVAPSRTSRGTEAFFGQGTRLTVV.

The chain combines TRBV7-8 with TRBJ1-5; D is unresolved. The CDR3 length is 14 residues. The ends were cut back, 5 bases at V and 4 bases at J, with 12 bases in the middle. CDR1 is SGHVS and CDR2 is FQNEAQ in the germline V gene. CDR3 DNA sequence: TGTGCCAGCAGCCTGAGCGGCAGGAATCAGCCCCAGCATTTT. Translating gives CASSLSGRNQPQHF. The full variable domain, with the rest looked up from reference TRBV7-8 and TRBJ1-5, is GAGVSQSPRYKVAKRGQDVALRCDPISGHVSLFWYQQALGQGPEFLTYFQNEAQLDKSGLPSDRFFAERPEGSVSTLKIQRTQQEDSAVYLCASSLSGRNQPQHFGDGTRLSIL.

In regard to this clone: One end of the junction varies from germline; a read error may be responsible. The chain carries TRBV7-8 and TRBJ1-3; D call uncertain. The CDR3 runs 14 residues. Germline loops: CDR1 SGHVS, CDR2 FQNEAQ. DNA of the CDR3: TGTGCCAGCAGGTTAGGAGGGATTGGAAACACCATATATTTT. Translation: CASRLGGIGNTIYF. Looking up the rest from reference TRBV7-8 and TRBJ1-3 gives the full variable domain: GAGVSQSPRYKVAKRGQDVALRCDPISGHVSLFWYQQALGQGPEFLTYFQNEAQLDKSGLPSDRFFAERPEGSVSTLKIQRTQQEDSAVYLCASRLGGIGNTIYFGEGSWLTVV.

The J gene is TRBJ2-3, the V gene TRBV15; no firm D call. CDR3 length: 14 residues. V was shortened by 1 base and J by 0 bases, with 5 bases between the two germline ends. Germline V CDR1 and CDR2: LNHNV, YYDKDF (reference sequence). Here the CDR3 reads CATSRAQSTDTQYF. The CDR3 DNA follows: TGTGCCACCAGCAGAGCGCAGAGCACAGATACGCAGTATTTT.

In its sample, this clone was seen once. This chain uses TRBV7-2 with TRBJ2-7; D uncertain. The V gene lost 5 bases and the J gene lost 3 bases, with 11 bases spanning the gap. This CDR3 has 13 residues. The germline V gene has CDR1 SGHTA and CDR2 FQGNSA. CDR3 coding DNA: TGTGCCAGCAGCCAGGCCTTGGGCTACGAGCAGTACTTC. It codes for CASSQALGYEQYF.

The chain joins TRBV4-1 to TRBJ2-7; TRBD1 aligns across 7 bases. CDR3 size: 15 residues. V was clipped by 1 base and J by 3 bases; unmatched bases: 6. Looked up from germline, CDR1 is MGHRA and CDR2 is YSYEKL. The CDR3 reads CASSQVGQGVYEQYF. The CDR3 region has the DNA TGCGCCAGCAGCCAAGTAGGGCAGGGGGTCTACGAGCAGTACTTC.

The chain employs TRBV18 and TRBJ2-2; possible D gene TRBD2, 6 bases. Trimming shortened V by 3 bases and J by 0 bases, and 8 bases separated the two germline ends. Looked up from germline, CDR1 is KGHSH and CDR2 is LQKENI. The CDR3 totals 15 residues. CDR3 bases: TGTGCCAGCTCACCGGAGGGCCCGAACACCGGGGAGCTGTTTTTT. Translated, it gives CASSPEGPNTGELFF. Complete variable domain (other parts from reference TRBV18 and TRBJ2-2): NAGVMQNPRHLVRRRGQEARLRCSPMKGHSHVYWYRQLPEEGLKFMVYLQKENIIDESGMPKERFSAEFPKEGPSILRIQQVVRGDSAAYFCASSPEGPNTGELFFGEGSRLTVL.

The chain uses TRBV7-8 and TRBJ1-5, with 8 positions matching TRBD1. CDR1 is SGHVS, CDR2 FQNEAQ, per germline. This CDR3 region has 16 residues. The V segment lost 5 bases and the J segment 3 bases; nucleotides outside the gene matches: 9. DNA of the CDR3: TGTGCCAGCAGCAAAACCGGGACAGGAGTCAATCAGCCCCAGCATTTT. Translated, it gives CASSKTGTGVNQPQHF.

The chain couples TRBV6-5 to TRBJ1-6, with 8 bases that match TRBD1. The V and J ends lost 5 bases and 9 bases, in that order; junction bases with no gene match: 6. This CDR3 comprises 14 residues. Germline V gives CDR1 MNHEY, CDR2 SVGAGI. The CDR3 region is CASSNGQGSSPLHF. In DNA, the CDR3 is TGTGCCAGCAGTAATGGACAGGGCAGTTCACCCCTCCACTTT.

CDR3 sequence: CASSEVPPGQGETGELFF. CDR3 coding DNA: TGCGCCAGCAGTGAGGTCCCACCGGGACAGGGGGAGACCGGGGAGCTGTTTTTT. The chain joins TRBV10-2 to TRBJ2-2, with 11 bases fitting TRBD1. V lost 2 bases to trimming and J lost 5 bases; unmatched junction nucleotides: 10. This CDR3 comprises 18 residues. From germline, CDR1 is WSHSY and CDR2 SAAADI.

This chain links TRBV6-5 with TRBJ1-2; D perhaps matches TRBD1 (5 bases). This CDR3 region has 12 residues. Germline V gives CDR1 MNHEY, CDR2 SVGAGI. Trimming left V 6 bases short and J 5 bases short, with 10 bases between. CDR3 DNA: TGTGCCAGCAGGCAGGGTGGGTATGGCTACACCTTC. It yields the protein CASRQGGYGYTF.

The chain employs TRBV5-1 and TRBJ2-5; the match to TRBD2 covers 8 bases. The CDR3 contains 13 residues. Per the germline V gene, CDR1 is SGHRS and CDR2 is YFSETQ. Trimming took 4 bases from V and 5 from J; bases not matched to a gene: 4. The CDR3 DNA sequence: TGCGCCAGCAGCAGTAGCGGGATCGAGACCCAGTACTTC. It specifies CASSSSGIETQYF.

The CDR3 coding sequence is TGTGCCAGCAGCACCTCGGGACAGAGGGGAAACACCATATATTTT. Its protein is CASSTSGQRGNTIYF. J is TRBJ1-3 and V is TRBV9; 7 nucleotides line up with TRBD1. V lost 4 bases and J lost 4; bases outside the gene matches: 8. The CDR3 sequence is 15 residues long. Germline V CDR1 and CDR2: SGDLS, YYNGEE.

The V and J genes are TRBV10-3 and TRBJ2-2; TRBD1 might be the D (5 bases). This CDR3 contains 12 residues. The germline V gene has CDR1 ENHRY and CDR2 SYGVKD. CDR3 in amino acids: CASQGNTGELFF. The CDR3 DNA sequence: TGTGCGTCCCAGGGGAACACCGGGGAGCTGTTTTTT.

The V and J genes are TRBV13 and TRBJ2-7; 8 bases agree with TRBD2. V lost 7 bases and J lost 7; bases outside the gene matches: 9. This CDR3 contains 13 residues. The germline CDR1 and CDR2 sequences are PRHDT and FYEKMQ (reference sequence). In DNA form, the CDR3 reads TGTGCCAGCACCAGTAGCGGGGCGGGAGAGCAGTACTTC. Protein: CASTSSGAGEQYF.

This chain links TRBV5-1 with TRBJ2-7, with 7 bases that match TRBD1. The J segment lost 0 bases and the V segment lost 5 bases, leaving 5 bases of the junction unmatched. Germline V lookup: CDR1 SGHRS, CDR2 YFSETQ. The CDR3 extends over 14 amino acids. The CDR3 coding sequence is TGCGCCAGCAGAAACCGACAGGGCTCCTACGAGCAGTACTTC. It is translated as CASRNRQGSYEQYF. The complete variable domain, with remaining parts taken from reference TRBV5-1 and TRBJ2-7, reads KAGVTQTPRYLIKTRGQQVTLSCSPISGHRSVSWYQQTPGQGLQFLFEYFSETQRNKGNFPGRFSGRQFSNSRSEMNVSTLELGDSALYLCASRNRQGSYEQYFGPGTRLTVT.

This chain links TRBV3-1 (or the pseudogene TRBV3-2) with TRBJ2-5, with D perhaps matching TRBD1 (5 bases). CDR1 and CDR2 from the germline V gene are LGHDT and YNNKEL (reference sequence). CDR3 size: 16 residues. Trimming pared 6 bases from V and 5 bases from J, leaving 22 bases between. The CDR3 spells CASSRKYMGQGETQYF. The CDR3 DNA is TGTGCCAGCAGTAGAAAGTACATGGGGCAGGGCGAGACCCAGTACTTC.

The chain links TRBV6-5 to TRBJ1-5; D unclear. Trimming removed 0 bases at V and 6 bases at J, with 6 bases between. Per germline, CDR1 MNHEY and CDR2 SVGAGI. This CDR3 spans 13 amino acids. The CDR3 protein is CASSYSPVQPQHF. The CDR3 DNA is TGTGCCAGCAGTTACTCGCCGGTTCAGCCCCAGCATTTT.

The rearrangement uses TRBV27 and TRBJ2-4; maybe TRBD1 (5 bases). CDR1 MNHEY and CDR2 SMNVEV come from the germline V gene (reference sequence). The CDR3 extends over 16 amino acids. V was cut by 5 bases and J by 0 bases, with 14 bases left in between. CDR3 protein: CASSAPRTLAKNIQYF. The CDR3 nucleotides read TGTGCCAGCAGTGCCCCCAGGACACTAGCCAAAAACATTCAGTACTTC.

The rearrangement links TRBV5-8 to TRBJ2-5, with 7 bases matching TRBD1. Germline V gene sequence: CDR1 SGHTS, CDR2 YDEGEE. The ends lost 4 bases at V and 0 bases at J; junction bases unmatched: 9. There are 16 residues in the CDR3. The CDR3 DNA reads as TGTGCCAGCAGCACCCGACAGGGAAAGTACCAAGAGACCCAGTACTTC. Translating gives CASSTRQGKYQETQYF. The full variable domain, completed using reference TRBV5-8 and TRBJ2-5, is EAGVTQSPTHLIKTRGQQATLRCSPISGHTSVYWYQQALGLGLQFLLWYDEGEERNRGNFPPRFSGRQFPNYSSELNVNALELEDSALYLCASSTRQGKYQETQYFGPGTRLLVL.

The chain carries TRBV6-4 and TRBJ2-1, with 14 bases that match TRBD2. The CDR3 totals 15 residues. Per germline, CDR1 MRHNA and CDR2 SNTAGT. The V segment lost 4 bases and the J segment 6 bases; nucleotides outside the gene matches: 2. CDR3 sequence: CASSVTSGGGNEQFF. For the CDR3, the DNA is TGTGCCAGCAGTGTGACTAGCGGGGGGGGCAATGAGCAGTTCTTC.

V and J are TRBV20-1 and TRBJ2-5; tentatively, D is TRBD1 (5 bases). Germline V gene sequence: CDR1 DFQATT, CDR2 SNEGSKA (reference sequence). V was shortened by 6 bases and J by 12 bases, with 17 bases between the two germline ends. This CDR3 spans 11 amino acids. For the CDR3, the DNA is TGCAGTGCCCTTAGACAGCCCCTGGAGTACTTC. Amino acid sequence: CSALRQPLEYF.

For this clone: The sample contains more than one DNA sequence encoding this CDR3. This rearrangement joins TRBV27 to TRBJ2-7; weak D call: TRBD1 (5 bases). Trimming cost V 9 bases and J 0 bases, with 18 bases left between them. This CDR3 contains 15 residues. Germline CDR1 is MNHEY and CDR2 is SMNVEV (reference sequence). The CDR3: CASRRAGSPSYEQYF. CDR3 nucleotide sequence: TGTGCCAGTCGTAGGGCAGGGTCGCCCTCCTACGAGCAGTACTTC.

The chain is built from TRBV20-1 and TRBJ1-5; D remains unclear. V was cut by 3 bases and J by 0 bases, with 18 bases left in between. Per the germline V gene, CDR1 is DFQATT and CDR2 is SNEGSKA (reference sequence). The CDR3 is made up of 17 amino acids. The CDR3 region is CSASFVRQSYSNQPQHF. CDR3 in DNA: TGCAGTGCTAGTTTCGTCCGCCAGTCTTATAGCAATCAGCCCCAGCATTTT.